This record covers a single T cell receptor (beta chain). Its cognate antigen has yet to be identified. Base qualities are missing; no much larger clone stands one base away. The data were taken from a study of cytomegalovirus exposure and HLA in healthy donors (dated by TCRdb to the late 2010s). Background on the whole study: According to an earlier analysis of 550 to 700 of the donors, roughly 180 million T cells yielded 117 million unique TCR beta sequences and roughly 280 Gb of sequence data. An early release covering some 640 HLA-typed donors comprised approximately 300 gigabases of sequencing data and tens of millions of unique TCR sequences. Of the 398 genotyped donors, 65% to 90% fell in the genetic ancestry cluster associated with self-reported Caucasian donors. The aim of the study was to test whether cataloging public T cell receptors could identify signatures of past pathogen exposure. Using immunosequencing, the study profiled T cell repertoires from fewer than 850 subjects and related those repertoires to cytomegalovirus serostatus. In addition to the first cohort of approximately 650 subjects, a separate validation cohort of 130 or so different subjects was used. To predict cytomegalovirus infection status, the study brought together high-throughput TCR immunosequencing, statistical association of individual TCRs with disease status, and machine learning. A later analysis re-examined previously published TCR beta repertoires from just over 650 donors and added high-resolution HLA genotyping to investigate patterns of TCR occurrence. Rather than using new phenotypic data, the later analysis identified candidate immune exposures from TCR beta sequences and from how often those sequences occurred across donors. An earlier analysis of some 500 of the donors applied high-throughput TCR beta sequencing to assess whether each TCR beta V gene segment acted as functional or pseudogenic. Donor age, sex, ethnicity and CMV serostatus were compiled alongside the repertoire data. A later genetic analysis took genome-wide SNP genotypes for about 65% of the roughly 670 donors and used that subset as a discovery cohort. Every repertoire in the discovery cohort had been generated on one and the same sequencing platform. HLA typing covered class I and class II loci at four-digit resolution. Typing coverage differed by locus: A, B, C, DRB1 and DQB1 were typed in roughly 620-630 donors, DQA1 in about 500, DPA1 in around 600, and DPB1 in about 450. A handful of DR-DQ haplotypes were handled as single units for association and clustering because linkage in the cohort was strong. Among 350 to 400 genotyped donors of the cohort, an average of about 240,000 unique TCR beta nucleotide sequences were sequenced per donor, approximately 20% of them non-productive.

Receptor libraries were prepared by the immunoSEQ multiplex PCR assay. For the multiplex PCR, a mixture combining 60 forward primers for TCR Vbeta segments and 13 reverse primers for TCR Jbeta segments was used. Amplification of the CDR3 region of rearranged TCR beta genes was performed with a multiplex PCR assay on genomic DNA. Amplified TCR beta libraries were sequenced as 87-base-pair reads on the Illumina HiSeq System. On the authors' methods: In a later analysis, some 80 million unique TCR beta chains were counted across the 500 to 850 repertoires, and some 10 million of these chains were shared by at least two donors. A nearest-neighbor algorithm error-corrected the raw reads and collapsed the reads into unique sequences, merging closely related sequences to remove PCR and sequencing errors. Alignment of CDR3 sequences to IMGT reference sequences was used to assign V, D and J gene segments. Each retained sequence needed at least a six-nucleotide match to both a V gene segment and a J gene segment. A rearrangement was called productive if the CDR3 had no stop codons and remained in frame with V and J, and every other rearrangement was called non-productive. Following IMGT convention, CDR3 was defined as the stretch from the second conserved V-encoded cysteine up to the conserved J-encoded phenylalanine. The earlier analysis of 587 of the donors excluded sequences that lacked an unambiguous match to a single V gene segment. In an earlier analysis of a few hundred of the donors, V segments were called functional above 56.7% productive rearrangements and were called segregating when the between-donor standard deviation exceeded 5%. A statistical classification framework was built to diagnose cytomegalovirus status from the catalog of TCR beta chain sequences. A later analysis assigned V and J genes by comparing TCR nucleotide sequences with IMGT/GENE-DB human TR gene sequences. A later analysis assigned CDR3 sequences and most-parsimonious VDJ recombination scenarios with the TCRdist pipeline. A later analysis defined each TCR beta chain by its CDR3 amino acid sequence plus V-gene family, and excluded reads lacking a unique V-gene family. As a way to deal with suspected cross-contamination and a sequencing artifact, a later analysis dropped 450 to 700 nucleotide sequences that were highly shared and had low generation probability. In a later analysis, a clonal expansion index was calculated for each public chain from normalized within-repertoire ranks of inferred template counts. A later analysis computed generation probabilities with a VDJ recombination model fitted to out-of-frame rearrangements, and checked the results against IGoR. In a later analysis, hypergeometric tests were used to score TCR-TCR, TCR-HLA and TCR-CMV co-occurrence, with a repertoire-size bias correction applied to TCR pairs. To estimate false discovery rates, a later analysis permuted the HLA or CMV assignments 20 times. A later analysis grouped co-occurring TCRs with DBSCAN, adding TCRdist sequence similarity when clustering within HLA-allele-positive subsets. Co-occurrence clustering excluded repertoires with fewer than 30,000 or more than 120,000 public chains, plus five with anomalous nucleotide sharing. The table was pulled from immuneACCESS by TCRdb, which kept in-frame rearrangements only. Such tables lose some clones; where checked, under half of the loss comes from unresolved V genes, and the rest has no known cause. V and J calls and clone size are given by that table; D and trimming were obtained from the DNA. This sample lists 55,000 to 75,000 clones; around 80% were detected once. Jointly, the top ten make up nearly 7.5% of the sample.

Broader findings and caveats from the paper: In both the original and validation cohorts, the classifier was reported to diagnose cytomegalovirus status with high specificity and sensitivity. According to a later genetic analysis, donors in an Asian-associated ancestry cluster had fewer N-insertions in productive TCRs than the approximately 710-donor mean. Three of the identified cytomegalovirus-associated TCR beta chains were confirmed in vitro to be specific for cytomegalovirus antigens. Because HLA typing was missing for some donors at each locus, association tests included only the typed subset. In a later analysis, HLA-associated TCR beta chains were found to be more clonally expanded and to have lower generation probabilities than equally common non-associated chains. A further reported finding was that TCR beta sequences accurately predicted the HLA-A and HLA-B alleles for most subjects in the first cohort. While some public TCRs were present in many individuals, most TCR sequences turned up only very rarely across donors. According to the authors, the approach could potentially be generalized to other disease states and immunological phenotypes. Because the 87-base-pair reads could not distinguish some IMGT-functional V segments, including TRBV6-2 and TRBV6-3, those segments were excluded. A later analysis found that most CMV-associated TCR beta chains appeared HLA-restricted, with HLA associations seemingly driven largely by CMV exposure. Specific HLA alleles were associated with 18,000 or so TCR beta sequences at a false discovery rate of 0.05 in a later analysis. An association between a missense DCLRE1C variant and V-gene and J-gene trimming of TCR beta chains was found in a later genetic analysis and replicated in an independent cohort. Correlated functional status among segregating V segments might be attributable to linkage disequilibrium, but an unknown experimental factor could not be ruled out. Because counts were too low, seventeen rarely observed V segments, including chromosome 9 orphons, were excluded from the earlier analysis of a few hundred of the donors. Assigning TCR associations to individual alleles was difficult when HLA alleles, especially DR and DQ, strongly co-occurred. A later analysis reported that several top co-occurrence clusters appeared linked to parvovirus B19, influenza, CMV and Epstein-Barr virus. The sequencing pipeline was judged likely to have produced a cluster of highly shared sequence variants as a technical artifact. Presence/absence analyses assumed roughly uniform sequencing depth across donors, an assumption that may not hold. In a later analysis, TCR association rates were found to vary across HLA loci, with the most associated TCRs seen for DRB1 alleles and the fewest for HLA-C alleles. In the study, 150 to 200 TCR beta chains were listed as associated with cytomegalovirus. An earlier analysis of some 590 of the donors showed that most TCR beta V segments appeared in productive rearrangements either about 87% or about 30% of the time, which broadly matched IMGT annotations. This cohort had only TCR beta chains sequenced, and the lack of alpha or paired-chain data limited which features could be detected. Immune exposure information for the cohort was limited to CMV serostatus.

The cohort consisted of 600 to 750 healthy bone marrow donors. Cohort members were all nominally healthy when sampled, although unrecorded immune exposures were likely present. The donor was CMV seropositive and was included in the group of 250 to 350 seropositive cohort members. A peripheral blood sample was provided by each donor, and peripheral blood mononuclear cells were used for TCR beta sequencing. The Qiagen DNeasy Blood Extraction Kit was used to extract genomic DNA from the blood cell samples. At the junction V is shortened by 3 bases and J by 8 bases, with 16 bases in between. The CDR1 and CDR2 encoded by the germline V gene are MDHEN and SYDVKM. The CDR3 holds 14 amino acids from the cysteine to the phenylalanine. Left in the record is the CDR3 DNA by itself, 42 bases read in frame from the first base.

Sequences were obtained from PBMCs. This receptor was identified in a woman aged 25-40 years in good health and CMV-seropositive. The sequence links TRBV28 to TRBJ1-2, with TRBD1 tentatively as D gene (5 bases match). The CDR3 reads CASSFLGGAGGYTF. At the DNA level, the sequence is TGTGCCAGCAGTTTCCTTGGAGGGGCAGGGGGCTACACCTTC.